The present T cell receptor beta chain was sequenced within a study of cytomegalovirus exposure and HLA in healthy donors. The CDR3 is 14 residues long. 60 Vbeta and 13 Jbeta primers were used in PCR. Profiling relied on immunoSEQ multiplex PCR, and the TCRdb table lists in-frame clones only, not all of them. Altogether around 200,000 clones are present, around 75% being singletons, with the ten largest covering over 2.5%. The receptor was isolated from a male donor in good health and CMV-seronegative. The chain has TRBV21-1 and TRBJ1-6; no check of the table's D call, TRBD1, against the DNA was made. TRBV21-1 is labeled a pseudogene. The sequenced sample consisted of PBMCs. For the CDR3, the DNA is TGTGCCAGCAGAAGGGACAGGGGGCCATGTTCCCTCCACTTT. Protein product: CASRRDRGPCSLHF.